This T cell receptor (beta chain) was captured by sequencing in a study of response to subunit inactivated influenza vaccine. V was pared by 1 base and J by 3 bases, with 15 bases between. Germline CDR1 is MGHRA and CDR2 is YSYEKL. The CDR3 runs to 16 residues. TCRdb analysed the RT-PCR reads with MiXCR anew, one entry per CDR3 protein. This table holds roughly 160,000 distinct CDR3 sequences, roughly a tenth found once. There are a few counts of this clonotype. The receptor's source is a man between 45 and 75 years old who received an inactivated influenza vaccine. The chain links TRBV4-1 to TRBJ2-5; D gene ambiguous. Sequences were derived from CD8+ T cells sorted from PBMCs, sampled roughly 24 months after vaccination. Here the CDR3 reads CASSQGVLSAEETQYF. CDR3 sequence (DNA): TGCGCCAGCAGCCAAGGGGTCCTTTCGGCGGAAGAGACCCAGTACTTC.